The present entry profiles one TCR beta chain with its context. The antigen is not known. The sample originates from a study of siplizumab effects on memory and regulatory T cells. General study findings and limits: Naive T cells appeared more diverse than memory cells and seemed to be major alloresponse contributors.

Germline CDR1 and CDR2: SEHNR and FQNEAQ (reference sequence). V shed 3 bases, J shed 7 bases, and the junction held 6 bases outside the gene matches. The CDR3 has 14 amino acids. Method: immunoSEQ multiplex PCR; TCRdb's copy keeps in-frame clones and lacks some. The sample has about 82,000 clones; approximately 88% are singletons. Sequenced material: Tregs sorted from blood. The chain combines TRBV7-9 with TRBJ1-2, with 9 bases lining up with TRBD1. The clonotype was recovered from a human donor in good health. The DNA for the CDR3 is TGTGCCAGCAGCTTTAATACAGGGGGCGCTGGCTACACCTTC. This gives the protein CASSFNTGGAGYTF.